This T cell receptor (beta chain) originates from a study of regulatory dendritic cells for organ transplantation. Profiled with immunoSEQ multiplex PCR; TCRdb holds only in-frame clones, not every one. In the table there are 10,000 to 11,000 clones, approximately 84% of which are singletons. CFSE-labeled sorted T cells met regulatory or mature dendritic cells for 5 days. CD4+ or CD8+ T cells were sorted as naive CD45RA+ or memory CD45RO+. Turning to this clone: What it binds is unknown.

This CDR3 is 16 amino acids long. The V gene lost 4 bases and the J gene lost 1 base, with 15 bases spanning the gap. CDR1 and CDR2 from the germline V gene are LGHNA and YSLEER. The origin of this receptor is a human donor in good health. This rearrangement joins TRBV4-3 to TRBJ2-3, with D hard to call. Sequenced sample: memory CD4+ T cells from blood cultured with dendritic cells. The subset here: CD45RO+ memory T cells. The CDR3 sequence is CASSLLGFERTDTQYF. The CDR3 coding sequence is TGCGCCAGCAGCCTATTGGGATTCGAACGCACAGATACGCAGTATTTT.